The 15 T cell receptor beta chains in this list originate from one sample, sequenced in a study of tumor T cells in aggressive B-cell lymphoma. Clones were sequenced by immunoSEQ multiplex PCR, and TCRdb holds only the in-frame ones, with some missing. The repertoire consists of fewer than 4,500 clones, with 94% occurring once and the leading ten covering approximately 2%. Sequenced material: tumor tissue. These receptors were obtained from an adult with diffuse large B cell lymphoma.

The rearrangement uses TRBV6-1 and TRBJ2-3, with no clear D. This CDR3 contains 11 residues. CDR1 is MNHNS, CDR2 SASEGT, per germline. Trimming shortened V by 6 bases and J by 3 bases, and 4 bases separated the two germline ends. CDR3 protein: CASSVTDTQYF. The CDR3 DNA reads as TGTGCCAGCAGCGTTACAGATACGCAGTATTTT.

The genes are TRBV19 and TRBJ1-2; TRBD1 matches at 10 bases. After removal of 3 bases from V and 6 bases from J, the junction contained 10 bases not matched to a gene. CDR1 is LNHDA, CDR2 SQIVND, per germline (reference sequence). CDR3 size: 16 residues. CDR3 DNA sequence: TGTGCCAGTAGTATTGAGCCCGGGACAGGGGATGATGGCTACACCTTC. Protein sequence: CASSIEPGTGDDGYTF.

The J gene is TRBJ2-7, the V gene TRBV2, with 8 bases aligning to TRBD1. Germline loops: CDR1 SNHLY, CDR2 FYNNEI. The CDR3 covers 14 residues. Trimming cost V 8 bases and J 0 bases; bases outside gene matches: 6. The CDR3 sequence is CASAGQEHSYEQYF. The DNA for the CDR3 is TGTGCCAGCGCGGGACAGGAGCACTCCTACGAGCAGTACTTC. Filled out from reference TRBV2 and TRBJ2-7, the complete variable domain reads EPEVTQTPSHQVTQMGQEVILRCVPISNHLYFYWYRQILGQKVEFLVSFYNNEISEKSEIFDDQFSVERPDGSNFTLKIRSTKLEDSAMYFCASAGQEHSYEQYFGPGTRLTVT.

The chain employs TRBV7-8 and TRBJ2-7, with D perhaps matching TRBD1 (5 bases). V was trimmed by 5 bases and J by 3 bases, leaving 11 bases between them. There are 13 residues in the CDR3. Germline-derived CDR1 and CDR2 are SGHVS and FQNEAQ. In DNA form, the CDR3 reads TGTGCCAGCAGCCTACAGGAATACTACGAGCAGTACTTC. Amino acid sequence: CASSLQEYYEQYF.

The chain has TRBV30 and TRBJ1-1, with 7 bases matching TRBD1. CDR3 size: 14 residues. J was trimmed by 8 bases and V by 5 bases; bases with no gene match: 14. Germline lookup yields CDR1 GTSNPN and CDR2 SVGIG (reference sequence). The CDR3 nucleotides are TGTGCCTGGGAGAGGGACGACAGGGCTTCAGAAGCTTTCTTT. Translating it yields CAWERDDRASEAFF.

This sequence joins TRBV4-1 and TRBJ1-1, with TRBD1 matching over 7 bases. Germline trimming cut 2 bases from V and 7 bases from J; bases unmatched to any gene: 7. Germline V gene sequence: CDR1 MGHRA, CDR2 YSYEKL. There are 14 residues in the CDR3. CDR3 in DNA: TGCGCCAGCAGCCAATTGGACCGGGACAGTGAAGCTTTCTTT. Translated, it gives CASSQLDRDSEAFF.

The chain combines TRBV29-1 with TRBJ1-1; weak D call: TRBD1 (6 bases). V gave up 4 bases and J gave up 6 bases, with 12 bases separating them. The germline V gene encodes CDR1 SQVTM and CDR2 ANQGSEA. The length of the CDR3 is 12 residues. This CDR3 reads CSVVRTAAEAFF. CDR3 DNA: TGCAGCGTTGTCAGGACAGCTGCTGAAGCTTTCTTT.

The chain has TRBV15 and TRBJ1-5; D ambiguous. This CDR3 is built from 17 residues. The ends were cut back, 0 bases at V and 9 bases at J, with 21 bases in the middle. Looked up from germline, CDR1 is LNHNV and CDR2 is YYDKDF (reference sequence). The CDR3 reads CATSRDGGRDIWRPQHF. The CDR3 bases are TGTGCCACCAGCAGAGATGGTGGCCGGGATATATGGAGGCCCCAGCATTTT.

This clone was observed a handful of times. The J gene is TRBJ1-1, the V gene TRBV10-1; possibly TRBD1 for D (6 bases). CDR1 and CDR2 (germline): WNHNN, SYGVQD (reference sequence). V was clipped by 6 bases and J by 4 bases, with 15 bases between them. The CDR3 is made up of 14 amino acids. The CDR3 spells CASSPGDRSTEAFF. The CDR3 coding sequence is TGCGCCAGCAGCCCAGGGGATCGAAGCACTGAAGCTTTCTTT.

The CDR3 DNA sequence: TGTGCCAGCAGTCCGAACCGGGACAGTGGGAACACCATATATTTT. Protein sequence: CASSPNRDSGNTIYF. The chain carries TRBV27 and TRBJ1-3; the match to TRBD1 covers 7 bases. V was pared by 5 bases and J by 7 bases, with 11 bases of the junction left unmatched. CDR1 and CDR2 (germline): MNHEY, SMNVEV (reference sequence). The CDR3 totals 15 residues.

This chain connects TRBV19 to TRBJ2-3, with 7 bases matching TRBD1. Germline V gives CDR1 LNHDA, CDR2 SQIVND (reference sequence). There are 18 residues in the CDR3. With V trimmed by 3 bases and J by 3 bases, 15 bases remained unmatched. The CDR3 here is CASSMGQVRGRKTDTQYF. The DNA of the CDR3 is TGTGCCAGTAGTATGGGTCAGGTAAGGGGGCGAAAGACAGATACGCAGTATTTT.

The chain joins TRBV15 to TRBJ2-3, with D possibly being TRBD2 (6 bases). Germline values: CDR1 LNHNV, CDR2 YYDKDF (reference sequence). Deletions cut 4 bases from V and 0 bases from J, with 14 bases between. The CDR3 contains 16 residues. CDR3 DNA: TGTGCCACCAGCATAGGGACTTCAATTAGCACAGATACGCAGTATTTT. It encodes CATSIGTSISTDTQYF.

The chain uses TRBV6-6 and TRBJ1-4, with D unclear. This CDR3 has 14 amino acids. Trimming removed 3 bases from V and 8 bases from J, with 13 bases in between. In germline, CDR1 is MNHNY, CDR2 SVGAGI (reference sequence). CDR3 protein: CASSYEGLREKLFF. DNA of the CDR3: TGTGCCAGCAGTTATGAGGGCTTGAGAGAAAAACTGTTTTTT.

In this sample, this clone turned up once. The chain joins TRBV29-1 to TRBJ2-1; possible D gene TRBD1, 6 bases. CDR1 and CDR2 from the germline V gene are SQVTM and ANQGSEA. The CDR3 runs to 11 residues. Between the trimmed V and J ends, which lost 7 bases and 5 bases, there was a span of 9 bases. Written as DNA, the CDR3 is TGCAGCGCACAGGGCAACAATGAGCAGTTCTTC. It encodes CSAQGNNEQFF.

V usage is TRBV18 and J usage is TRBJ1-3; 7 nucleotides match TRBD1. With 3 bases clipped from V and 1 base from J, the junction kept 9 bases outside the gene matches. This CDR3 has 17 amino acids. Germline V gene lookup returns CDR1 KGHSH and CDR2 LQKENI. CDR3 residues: CASSPRLQGTSGNTIYF. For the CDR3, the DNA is TGTGCCAGCTCACCTAGGCTACAGGGGACTTCTGGAAACACCATATATTTT.